This T cell receptor (beta chain) was recovered during a study of control samples from healthy donors and cancer patients. Method: immunoSEQ multiplex PCR; TCRdb's copy keeps in-frame clones and lacks some. The repertoire consists of some 100,000 clones, with 70% to 90% occurring once and the leading ten covering about 1.3%. CDR1 is SGHTS, CDR2 YDEGEE, per germline. Trimming stripped 4 bases from V and 1 base from J, with 15 bases between. This CDR3 spans 16 amino acids. Sequencing input: blood. This TCR came from a woman aged 45-65 years in good health. The chain employs TRBV5-8 and TRBJ1-5, with D possibly TRBD1 on 6 matching bases. The CDR3 nucleotides are TGTGCCAGCAGCGCATCAGGGGATGGGAGCAATCAGCCCCAGCATTTT. Its translation: CASSASGDGSNQPQHF.